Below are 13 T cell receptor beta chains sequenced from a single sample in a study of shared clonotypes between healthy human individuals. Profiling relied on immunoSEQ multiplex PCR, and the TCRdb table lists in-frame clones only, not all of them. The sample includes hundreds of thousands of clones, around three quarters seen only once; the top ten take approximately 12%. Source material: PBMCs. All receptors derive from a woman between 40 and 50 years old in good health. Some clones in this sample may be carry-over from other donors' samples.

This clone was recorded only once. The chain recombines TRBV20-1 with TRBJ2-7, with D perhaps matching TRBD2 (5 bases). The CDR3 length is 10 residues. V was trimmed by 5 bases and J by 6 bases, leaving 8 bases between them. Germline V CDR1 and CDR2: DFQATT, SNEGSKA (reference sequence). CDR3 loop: CSALGSEQYF. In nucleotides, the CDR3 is TGCAGTGCTCTTGGGAGCGAGCAGTACTTC.

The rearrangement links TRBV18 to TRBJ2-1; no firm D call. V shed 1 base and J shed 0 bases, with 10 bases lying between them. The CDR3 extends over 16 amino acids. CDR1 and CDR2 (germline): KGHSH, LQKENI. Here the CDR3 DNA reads TGTGCCAGCTCACCACAACATGACTTCTCCTACAATGAGCAGTTCTTC. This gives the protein CASSPQHDFSYNEQFF.

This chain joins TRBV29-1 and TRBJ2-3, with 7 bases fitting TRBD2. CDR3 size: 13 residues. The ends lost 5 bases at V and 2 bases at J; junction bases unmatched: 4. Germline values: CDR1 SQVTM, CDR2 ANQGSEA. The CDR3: CSVPAGVTDTQYF. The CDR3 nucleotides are TGCAGCGTTCCCGCGGGAGTCACAGATACGCAGTATTTT.

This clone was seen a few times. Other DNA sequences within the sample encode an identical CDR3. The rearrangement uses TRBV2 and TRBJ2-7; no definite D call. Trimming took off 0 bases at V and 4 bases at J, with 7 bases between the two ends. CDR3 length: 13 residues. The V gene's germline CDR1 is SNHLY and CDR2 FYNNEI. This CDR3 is CASSEATGYEQYF. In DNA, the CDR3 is TGTGCCAGCAGTGAAGCGACGGGTTACGAGCAGTACTTC.

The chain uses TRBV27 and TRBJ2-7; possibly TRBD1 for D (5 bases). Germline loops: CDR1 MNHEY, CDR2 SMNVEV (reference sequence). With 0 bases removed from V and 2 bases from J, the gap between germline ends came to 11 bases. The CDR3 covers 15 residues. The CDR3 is CASSLSTVRPYEQYF. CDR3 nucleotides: TGTGCCAGCAGTTTATCGACAGTGAGACCCTACGAGCAGTACTTC.

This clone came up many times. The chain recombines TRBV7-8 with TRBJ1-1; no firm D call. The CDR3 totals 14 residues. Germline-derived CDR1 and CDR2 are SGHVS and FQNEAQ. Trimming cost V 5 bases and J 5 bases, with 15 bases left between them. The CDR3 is CASSPVGIGTEAFF. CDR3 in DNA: TGTGCCAGCAGCCCCGTTGGGATCGGGACTGAAGCTTTCTTT. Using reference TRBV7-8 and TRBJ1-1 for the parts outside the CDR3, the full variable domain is GAGVSQSPRYKVAKRGQDVALRCDPISGHVSLFWYQQALGQGPEFLTYFQNEAQLDKSGLPSDRFFAERPEGSVSTLKIQRTQQEDSAVYLCASSPVGIGTEAFFGQGTRLTVV.

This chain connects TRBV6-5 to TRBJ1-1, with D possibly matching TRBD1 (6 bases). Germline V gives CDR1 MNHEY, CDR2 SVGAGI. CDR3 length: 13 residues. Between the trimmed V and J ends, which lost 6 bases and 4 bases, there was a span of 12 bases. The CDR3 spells CASSPGQSTEAFF. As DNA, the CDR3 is TGTGCCAGCAGCCCGGGACAAAGCACTGAAGCTTTCTTT.

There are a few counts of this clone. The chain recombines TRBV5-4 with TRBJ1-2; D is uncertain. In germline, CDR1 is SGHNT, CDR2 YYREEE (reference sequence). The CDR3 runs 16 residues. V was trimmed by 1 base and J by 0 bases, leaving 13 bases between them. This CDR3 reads CASSLRSPVANYGYTF. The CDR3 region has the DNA TGTGCCAGCAGCTTGAGGAGTCCGGTTGCTAACTATGGCTACACCTTC.

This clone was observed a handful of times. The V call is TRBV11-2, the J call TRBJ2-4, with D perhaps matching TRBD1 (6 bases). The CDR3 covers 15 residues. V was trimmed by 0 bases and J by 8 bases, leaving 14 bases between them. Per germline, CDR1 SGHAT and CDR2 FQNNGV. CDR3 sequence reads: CASSLERGRGDIQYF. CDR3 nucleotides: TGTGCCAGCAGCTTAGAAAGGGGCAGGGGTGACATTCAGTACTTC.

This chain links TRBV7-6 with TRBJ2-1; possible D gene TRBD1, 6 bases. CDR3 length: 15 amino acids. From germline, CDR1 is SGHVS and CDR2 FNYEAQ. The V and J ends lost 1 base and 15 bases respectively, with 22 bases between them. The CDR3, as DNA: TGTGCCAGCAGCTTAGTCGGTCAGGGGAAGAATTATCCGTTCTTC. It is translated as CASSLVGQGKNYPFF.

The CDR3 is CASSLAVSTDTQYF. The DNA of the CDR3 is TGTGCCAGCAGCTTAGCAGTTAGCACAGATACGCAGTATTTT. The chain uses TRBV11-3 and TRBJ2-3; D is ambiguous. The CDR3 has 14 residues. Trimming took 1 base from V and 0 from J, leaving 5 bases between them. From germline, CDR1 is SGHNT and CDR2 YENEEA. The full variable domain, in which reference TRBV11-3 and TRBJ2-3 provide the parts outside the CDR3, is EAGVVQSPRYKIIEKKQPVAFWCNPISGHNTLYWYLQNLGQGPELLIRYENEEAVDDSQLPKDRFSAERLKGVDSTLKIQPAELGDSAVYLCASSLAVSTDTQYFGPGTRLTVL.

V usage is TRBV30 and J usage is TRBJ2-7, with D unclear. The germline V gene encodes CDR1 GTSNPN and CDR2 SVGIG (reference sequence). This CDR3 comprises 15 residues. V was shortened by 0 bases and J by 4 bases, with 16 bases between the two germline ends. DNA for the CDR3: TGTGCCTGGAGTGTAGAAAGGGTAGCCTGGTACGAGCAGTACTTC. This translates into CAWSVERVAWYEQYF.

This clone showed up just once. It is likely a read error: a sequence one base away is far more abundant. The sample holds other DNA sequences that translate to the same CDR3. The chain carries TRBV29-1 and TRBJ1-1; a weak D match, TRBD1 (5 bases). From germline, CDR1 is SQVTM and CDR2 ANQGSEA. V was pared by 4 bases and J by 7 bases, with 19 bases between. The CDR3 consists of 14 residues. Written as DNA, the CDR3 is TGCAGCGTTGTCCTAACCCGGGGCGGGATTGAAGCTTTCTTT. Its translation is CSVVLTRGGIEAFF. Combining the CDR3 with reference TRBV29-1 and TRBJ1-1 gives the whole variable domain SAVISQKPSRDICQRGTSLTIQCQVDSQVTMMFWYRQQPGQSLTLIATANQGSEATYESGFVIDKFPISRPNLTFSTLTVSNMSPEDSSIYLCSVVLTRGGIEAFFGQGTRLTVV.